These 27 T cell receptor beta chains share one sample of origin, sequenced in a study of T cell responses to AZD1222 COVID-19 vaccine. Sequenced by immunoSEQ multiplex PCR; TCRdb stores in-frame clones only, minus some. The data show about 120,000 clones, with roughly nine tenths seen just once and approximately 1.4% held by the top ten. The source was peripheral blood, collected 28 days after the second AZD1222 dose. These receptors were collected from an adult who received the AZD1222 COVID-19 vaccine.

The chain employs TRBV7-9 and TRBJ2-3; D is possibly TRBD1 or TRBD2 (6 bases each). Trimming removed 0 bases at V and 2 bases at J, with 9 bases between. The CDR3 has 15 amino acids. Germline V gene lookup returns CDR1 SEHNR and CDR2 FQNEAQ (reference sequence). The CDR3 DNA reads TGTGCCAGCAGCTTAGCAGGGGGGATCACAGATACGCAGTATTTT. Translated, it gives CASSLAGGITDTQYF.

The chain carries TRBV9 and TRBJ2-7; D is unresolved. V was cut by 6 bases and J by 6 bases, with 19 bases left in between. The CDR3 spans 14 residues. The V gene's germline CDR1 is SGDLS and CDR2 YYNGEE. CDR3 amino acids: CASNLGNSLGEQYF. CDR3 DNA sequence: TGTGCCAGCAACTTAGGAAATAGCCTGGGCGAGCAGTACTTC. Full variable domain (outside the CDR3, taken from reference TRBV9 and TRBJ2-7): DSGVTQTPKHLITATGQRVTLRCSPRSGDLSVYWYQQSLDQGLQFLIQYYNGEERAKGNILERFSAQQFPDLHSELNLSSLELGDSALYFCASNLGNSLGEQYFGPGTRLTVT.

The V and J genes are TRBV9 and TRBJ1-3; possible D gene TRBD1, 6 bases. This CDR3 spans 17 amino acids. From germline, CDR1 is SGDLS and CDR2 YYNGEE. V lost 4 bases, J lost 1 base, and 18 bases lay in between. CDR3 bases: TGTGCCAGCAGCATTAGTAGGGGGTATCAATCTGGAAACACCATATATTTT. Amino acid sequence: CASSISRGYQSGNTIYF.

With respect to this clone: This CDR3 is also generated by other DNA sequences in the sample. The chain is built from TRBV7-3 and TRBJ2-6; D remains ambiguous. This CDR3 comprises 13 residues. The ends were cut back, 3 bases at V and 3 bases at J, with 3 bases in the middle. Germline lookup yields CDR1 SGHTA and CDR2 FQGTGA. The CDR3 nucleotides are TGTGCCAGCAGCTTCTTTGGGGCCAACGTCCTGACTTTC. It yields the protein CASSFFGANVLTF.

The CDR3, as DNA: TGCGCCAGCAGCTTGGGGGGCCCCTACGAGCAGTACTTC. This gives the protein CASSLGGPYEQYF. The V call is TRBV5-1, the J call TRBJ2-7, with D possibly being TRBD1 (5 bases). The germline V and J ends were trimmed by 0 bases and 2 bases, with 6 bases remaining between them. Germline V gene data show CDR1 as SGHRS and CDR2 as YFSETQ. The CDR3 length is 13 residues.

Only one count was recorded for this clone. V and J are TRBV3-1 (or the pseudogene TRBV3-2) and TRBJ1-2; a possible D gene is TRBD1 (6 bases). Germline CDR1 and CDR2: LGHDT and YNNKEL (reference sequence). CDR3 length: 15 residues. V lost 1 base and J lost 4, with 13 bases in between. The CDR3 region is CASSQGAQGGYGYTF. CDR3 nucleotides: TGTGCCAGCAGCCAAGGGGCACAGGGCGGCTATGGCTACACCTTC.

The chain links TRBV5-1 to TRBJ1-1; maybe TRBD1 (6 bases). CDR1 is SGHRS and CDR2 is YFSETQ in the germline V gene. V dropped 0 bases and J dropped 11 bases, with 8 bases sitting between them. The CDR3 is made up of 11 amino acids. CDR3 sequence (DNA): TGCGCCAGCAGCTTGGGACAGGTCGCTTTCTTT. Its translation is CASSLGQVAFF.

This rearrangement joins TRBV7-9 to TRBJ2-7; 11 nucleotides line up with TRBD1. Germline CDR1 is SEHNR and CDR2 is FQNEAQ (reference sequence). With V trimmed by 0 bases and J by 0 bases, 1 base remained unmatched. CDR3 length: 16 residues. In DNA, the CDR3 is TGTGCCAGCAGCTTAGCGGGACAGGGGGGCTCCTACGAGCAGTACTTC. Encoded protein: CASSLAGQGGSYEQYF.

This clone was seen once. The J gene is TRBJ2-7, the V gene TRBV6-2 or TRBV6-3; possibly TRBD2 for D (5 bases). Trimming cost V 6 bases and J 2 bases, with 14 bases left between them. From germline, CDR1 is MNHEY and CDR2 SVGEGT. This CDR3 is 14 amino acids long. This chain's CDR3 is CASSPTDGTYEQYF. The CDR3 DNA reads TGTGCCAGCAGCCCTACGGACGGGACCTACGAGCAGTACTTC.

The V call is TRBV19, the J call TRBJ2-1, with 8 positions matching TRBD2. CDR3 length: 16 amino acids. The V segment lost 6 bases and the J segment 7 bases; nucleotides outside the gene matches: 14. Germline V CDR1 and CDR2: LNHDA, SQIVND (reference sequence). CDR3 sequence: CASSLAGSQVGNEQFF. Here the CDR3 DNA reads TGTGCCAGTAGCTTAGCGGGGAGTCAGGTGGGAAATGAGCAGTTCTTC.

The chain combines TRBV6-6 with TRBJ2-2; 12 bases are a match to TRBD2. The length of the CDR3 is 16 residues. V shed 7 bases, J shed 7 bases, and the junction held 10 bases outside the gene matches. The germline gives CDR1 MNHNY, CDR2 SVGAGI (reference sequence). Here the CDR3 reads CASNGLAGPINGELFF. DNA for the CDR3: TGTGCCAGCAACGGACTAGCGGGACCCATCAACGGGGAGCTGTTTTTT.

Remarks on this clone: Other DNA sequences in this sample translate to the same CDR3. This chain connects TRBV3-1 (or the pseudogene TRBV3-2) to TRBJ1-5; D unclear. Trimming shortened V by 1 base and J by 6 bases, and 4 bases separated the two germline ends. Germline V lookup: CDR1 LGHDT, CDR2 YNNKEL (reference sequence). The CDR3 consists of 12 residues. Here the CDR3 DNA reads TGTGCCAGCAGCCAAGGAGGTCAGCCCCAGCATTTT. Translating gives CASSQGGQPQHF.

V usage is TRBV6-5 and J usage is TRBJ1-5; 7 positions agree with TRBD1. Germline loops: CDR1 MNHEY, CDR2 SVGAGI. The CDR3 covers 14 residues. The ends lost 5 bases at V and 3 bases at J; junction bases unmatched: 4. CDR3: CASSQQGNNQPQHF. DNA for the CDR3: TGTGCCAGCAGTCAACAGGGGAACAATCAGCCCCAGCATTTT.

The V and J genes are TRBV29-1 and TRBJ2-5; 8 bases agree with TRBD1. Trimming at V came to 7 bases and at J to 5 bases, leaving 9 bases not matched to a gene. Germline assignment: CDR1 SQVTM and CDR2 ANQGSEA. The CDR3 runs 13 residues. The CDR3 coding sequence is TGCAGCGGGAGTGCAGGGGGCGGCGAGACCCAGTACTTC. This sequence encodes CSGSAGGGETQYF.

The V call is TRBV2, the J call TRBJ1-5; D uncertain. The germline gives CDR1 SNHLY, CDR2 FYNNEI. The V gene lost 6 bases and the J gene lost 7 bases, with 16 bases spanning the gap. The CDR3 spans 14 residues. CDR3 sequence reads: CASRYVSLEQPQHF. The DNA of the CDR3 is TGTGCCAGCAGGTACGTTTCGTTGGAGCAGCCCCAGCATTTT. Together with reference TRBV2 and TRBJ1-5, the CDR3 gives the full variable domain: EPEVTQTPSHQVTQMGQEVILRCVPISNHLYFYWYRQILGQKVEFLVSFYNNEISEKSEIFDDQFSVERPDGSNFTLKIRSTKLEDSAMYFCASRYVSLEQPQHFGDGTRLSIL.

The V gene is TRBV5-5, the J gene TRBJ1-3; 7 bases line up with TRBD1. CDR1 and CDR2 (germline): SGHKS, YYEKEE (reference sequence). V was clipped by 0 bases and J by 4 bases; unmatched bases: 7. The CDR3 extends over 16 amino acids. Written as DNA, the CDR3 is TGTGCCAGCAGCTTGGGGTTTGCGGGACAGGGAAACACCATATATTTT. Its protein product is CASSLGFAGQGNTIYF.

The rearrangement uses TRBV11-2 and TRBJ1-1; D is unclear. The CDR3 totals 13 residues. V was trimmed by 5 bases and J by 1 base, leaving 8 bases between them. The germline V gene has CDR1 SGHAT and CDR2 FQNNGV. The CDR3: CASSLWGNTEAFF. CDR3 coding DNA: TGTGCCAGCAGCCTCTGGGGGAACACTGAAGCTTTCTTT.

J is TRBJ2-2 and V is TRBV7-2; 11 nucleotides agree with TRBD2. V was pared by 2 bases and J by 8 bases, with 7 bases of the junction left unmatched. This CDR3 spans 16 amino acids. Germline CDR1 reads SGHTA; CDR2 reads FQGNSA. CDR3: CASSLPASGRWGELFF. As DNA, the CDR3 is TGTGCCAGCAGCTTACCTGCTAGCGGGAGGTGGGGGGAGCTGTTTTTT.

The chain joins TRBV5-1 to TRBJ2-7, with 9 bases aligning to TRBD1. CDR1 is SGHRS and CDR2 is YFSETQ in the germline V gene. V lost 5 bases and J lost 5; bases outside the gene matches: 11. The CDR3 contains 15 residues. CDR3 region: CASSLTGGISHEQYF. The CDR3 bases are TGCGCCAGCAGTCTTACAGGGGGCATCTCGCACGAGCAGTACTTC.

The chain recombines TRBV7-9 with TRBJ1-4; D ambiguous. The CDR3 loop spans 16 amino acids. The germline CDR1 and CDR2 sequences are SEHNR and FQNEAQ (reference sequence). The V end lost 4 bases, the J end lost 8 bases, and 20 bases lay between the germline ends. CDR3 residues: CASSSAAGRVEEKLFF. The DNA for the CDR3 is TGTGCCAGCAGCTCAGCTGCTGGGAGGGTTGAGGAAAAACTGTTTTTT.

The V call is TRBV5-4, the J call TRBJ2-7; 7 nucleotides line up with TRBD1. Germline lookup yields CDR1 SGHNT and CDR2 YYREEE (reference sequence). V lost 0 bases and J lost 6; bases outside the gene matches: 9. The CDR3 runs 15 residues. The CDR3 sequence: CASSLGAGGVGEQYF. The CDR3 region has the DNA TGTGCCAGCAGCTTGGGGGCAGGGGGAGTAGGCGAGCAGTACTTC.

Here the CDR3 DNA reads TGTGCCAGCTCACCCCTTCTTGACAATGAGCAGTTCTTC. Translation: CASSPLLDNEQFF. The rearrangement joins TRBV18 to TRBJ2-1; D not resolved. Trimming pared 3 bases from V and 5 bases from J, leaving 8 bases between. This CDR3 is 13 amino acids long. Germline values: CDR1 KGHSH, CDR2 LQKENI.

The chain employs TRBV6-5 and TRBJ2-7, with a possible D match to TRBD2 (6 bases). There are 14 residues in the CDR3. Trimming removed 5 bases at V and 0 bases at J, with 11 bases between. The germline V gene has CDR1 MNHEY and CDR2 SVGAGI. In DNA form, the CDR3 reads TGTGCCAGCAGTACCGGGACTCTCTCCTACGAGCAGTACTTC. As protein: CASSTGTLSYEQYF.

The rearrangement uses TRBV10-1 and TRBJ2-5; D may be TRBD2 (6 bases). Trimming took 3 bases from V and 1 from J, leaving 18 bases between them. The germline gives CDR1 WNHNN, CDR2 SYGVQD (reference sequence). This CDR3 comprises 17 residues. The CDR3 region is CASSDLGGGLFQETQYF. CDR3 nucleotides: TGCGCCAGCAGTGACCTGGGGGGAGGCCTTTTCCAAGAGACCCAGTACTTC.

The chain uses TRBV19 and TRBJ1-1, with 7 bases that match TRBD1. The CDR3 totals 17 residues. V gave up 0 bases and J gave up 4 bases; unmatched junction bases: 11. Germline CDR1 is LNHDA and CDR2 is SQIVND (reference sequence). The CDR3 bases are TGTGCCAGTAGTATAGACCCCCGACAGGGCTGGGGCACTGAAGCTTTCTTT. Protein product: CASSIDPRQGWGTEAFF.

The J gene is TRBJ1-1, the V gene TRBV5-1; 7 bases match TRBD1. Germline V gives CDR1 SGHRS, CDR2 YFSETQ. Trimming took 4 bases from V and 5 from J; bases not matched to a gene: 11. The CDR3 is 15 amino acids. The CDR3 sequence: CASSLERGLRTEAFF. The CDR3 coding sequence is TGCGCCAGCAGCCTAGAAAGGGGGCTCAGGACTGAAGCTTTCTTT.

The chain couples TRBV3-1 (or the pseudogene TRBV3-2) to TRBJ1-6, with D unclear. The ends were cut back, 1 base at V and 8 bases at J, with 6 bases in the middle. In germline, CDR1 is LGHDT, CDR2 YNNKEL (reference sequence). The CDR3 runs 13 residues. CDR3 DNA sequence: TGTGCCAGCAGCCAAGCGTATGATTCACCCCTCCACTTT. Protein sequence: CASSQAYDSPLHF.